The rows below give T cell receptor beta chains drawn from one sample of a study of blood T cell repertoires in COVID-19. Profiled with immunoSEQ multiplex PCR; TCRdb holds only in-frame clones, not every one. This sample has roughly 140,000 clones, with about 79% found just once. The sequenced sample was peripheral blood. These receptors originate from a woman between 45 and 65 years old with acute or convalescent COVID-19. The CDR3 runs from the conserved cysteine through the conserved F or W. A D gene is named only where the DNA matches it firmly. The size field is filled for only some rows; it gives once, few, many or a size class.

j_call | d_call | clone_size | cdr3_length | v_call | cdr3_aa | cdr3_nt
TRBJ1-4 | - | - | 15 | TRBV10-3 | CAISEGGATNEKLFF | TGTGCCATCAGTGAGGGCGGAGCAACTAATGAAAAACTGTTTTTT
TRBJ2-1 | - | - | 11 | TRBV12-3/TRBV12-4 | CASSWSNEQFF | TGTGCCAGCAGTTGGAGCAATGAGCAGTTCTTC
TRBJ1-4 | - | - | 16 | TRBV7-2 | CASSLWLVGGAEKLFF | TGTGCCAGCAGCTTATGGTTAGTGGGAGGAGCTGAAAAACTGTTTTTT
TRBJ1-2 | - | - | 13 | TRBV12-3/TRBV12-4 | CASSRLREGGYTF | TGTGCCAGCAGCCGCCTAAGGGAGGGAGGCTACACCTTC
TRBJ2-7 | TRBD1 | - | 14 | TRBV5-1 | CASRDQGAGYEQYF | TGCGCCAGCAGAGATCAGGGGGCGGGTTACGAGCAGTACTTC
TRBJ2-5 | TRBD2 | - | 15 | TRBV6-5 | CASSYSKAGGETQYF | TGTGCCAGCAGTTACTCGAAAGCGGGGGGTGAGACCCAGTACTTC
TRBJ2-2 | - | once | 13 | TRBV29-1 | CSVEDRGTGELFF | TGCAGCGTTGAAGATAGGGGGACCGGGGAGCTGTTTTTT
TRBJ1-3 | - | - | 14 | TRBV19 | CASSPQDSHNTIYF | TGTGCCAGTAGTCCCCAGGACAGCCATAACACCATATATTTT
TRBJ1-2 | - | - | 12 | TRBV14 | CASSQAGFGYTF | TGTGCCAGCAGCCAAGCAGGGTTTGGCTACACCTTC
TRBJ2-5 | TRBD1 | - | 14 | TRBV5-1 | CASSSVTGGETQYF | TGCGCCAGCAGCTCAGTGACAGGGGGCGAGACCCAGTACTTC
TRBJ2-7 | - | - | 15 | TRBV5-4 | CASSSRGPANIEQYF | TGTGCCAGCAGCTCCCGAGGGCCCGCAAACATCGAGCAGTACTTC
TRBJ2-3 | - | - | 15 | TRBV12-5 | CASGLASGSTDTQYF | TGTGCTAGTGGTTTGGCGAGCGGTAGCACAGATACGCAGTATTTT
TRBJ1-1 | - | - | 12 | TRBV5-1 | CASSFPGGEAFF | TGCGCCAGCAGCTTCCCGGGGGGTGAAGCTTTCTTT
TRBJ2-5 | - | - | 14 | TRBV6-1 | CASSEAWSGETQYF | TGTGCCAGCAGTGAAGCGTGGAGCGGAGAGACCCAGTACTTC
TRBJ2-5 | - | - | 17 | TRBV24-1 | CATSEGTGEPYQETQYF | TGTGCCACCAGTGAGGGTACGGGGGAGCCCTACCAAGAGACCCAGTACTTC
TRBJ2-3 | TRBD2 | - | 15 | TRBV7-2 | CASSRRTSGSTSQYF | TGTGCCAGCAGCCGGAGGACTAGCGGGTCGACTAGTCAGTATTTT
TRBJ2-3 | TRBD1 | - | 16 | TRBV11-2 | CASSLRPDRSTDTQYF | TGTGCCAGCAGCTTACGTCCGGACAGGAGCACAGATACGCAGTATTTT
TRBJ2-1 | - | - | 11 | TRBV2 | CASSESGVQFF | TGTGCCAGCAGTGAGTCGGGGGTACAGTTCTTC
TRBJ2-1 | TRBD1 | - | 16 | TRBV19 | CASSILRGRGGNEQFF | TGTGCCAGTAGTATTTTAAGGGGGCGCGGCGGCAATGAGCAGTTCTTC
TRBJ2-7 | - | - | 14 | TRBV21-1 | CASSKVPDTYEQYF | TGTGCCAGCAGCAAAGTACCGGACACCTACGAGCAGTACTTC
TRBJ2-3 | TRBD1 | - | 14 | TRBV14 | CASSQIQGWDTQYF | TGTGCCAGCAGCCAGATACAGGGGTGGGATACGCAGTATTTT
TRBJ2-7 | - | - | 11 | TRBV12-3/TRBV12-4 | CASSFNSEQYF | TGTGCCAGCAGTTTTAATAGCGAGCAGTACTTC
TRBJ1-4 | - | - | 14 | TRBV19 | CASRLTGSGEKLFF | TGTGCCAGTAGACTCACAGGGTCCGGAGAAAAACTGTTTTTT
TRBJ2-7 | TRBD2 | - | 18 | TRBV7-2 | CASSLGPSGGAVSYEQYF | TGTGCCAGCAGCTTAGGGCCAAGCGGGGGGGCCGTGTCCTACGAGCAGTACTTC
TRBJ2-3 | - | - | 15 | TRBV4-3 | CASSRRMGPTDTQYF | TGCGCCAGCAGCAGGAGGATGGGCCCCACAGATACGCAGTATTTT
TRBJ1-5 | - | - | 14 | TRBV19 | CASSMGTYNQPQHF | TGTGCCAGTAGTATGGGGACATACAATCAGCCCCAGCATTTT
TRBJ1-3 | - | - | 13 | TRBV6-2/TRBV6-3 | CASSYSWRTAIYF | TGTGCCAGCAGTTACTCCTGGAGGACCGCCATATATTTT
TRBJ2-7 | TRBD1 | - | 15 | TRBV6-2/TRBV6-3 | CASSYRQGAREEQYF | TGTGCCAGCAGTTACCGACAGGGGGCGCGGGAAGAGCAGTACTTC
TRBJ1-2 | - | - | 13 | TRBV30 | CAWRRDVSDGYTF | TGTGCCTGGAGGCGGGACGTCTCGGATGGCTACACCTTC
TRBJ2-3 | - | - | 11 | TRBV29-1 | CSLGGGDTQYF | TGCAGCCTAGGGGGGGGAGATACGCAGTATTTT
TRBJ1-1 | - | once | 11 | TRBV28 | CASSVRRGAFF | TGTGCCAGCAGTGTGAGGAGAGGTGCTTTCTTT
TRBJ2-7 | - | once | 13 | TRBV6-6 | CASDGSGLYEQYF | TGTGCCAGCGACGGTAGCGGACTATACGAGCAGTACTTC
TRBJ1-4 | - | - | 17 | TRBV10-2 | CASSEKGVGTPTEKLFF | TGCGCCAGCAGTGAAAAGGGAGTAGGGACACCCACTGAAAAACTGTTTTTT
TRBJ1-1 | - | - | 14 | TRBV3-1/TRBV3-2 | CASSQGGPNTEAFF | TGTGCCAGCAGCCAAGGGGGCCCCAACACTGAAGCTTTCTTT
TRBJ2-1 | TRBD2 | - | 17 | TRBV7-9 | CASSRTSGGSPYNEQFF | TGTGCCAGCAGCAGGACTAGCGGGGGGTCCCCCTACAATGAGCAGTTCTTC
TRBJ1-4 | - | - | 15 | TRBV28 | CASSALGGRREKLFF | TGTGCCAGCAGCGCGTTGGGGGGGCGCCGGGAAAAACTGTTTTTT
TRBJ2-1 | - | - | 15 | TRBV14 | CASSQAWTSYNEQFF | TGTGCCAGCAGCCAAGCCTGGACATCTTACAATGAGCAGTTCTTC
TRBJ1-1 | TRBD1 | few | 14 | TRBV19 | CASSPGQVNTEAFF | TGTGCCAGTAGTCCGGGACAGGTGAACACTGAAGCTTTCTTT
TRBJ2-2 | - | - | 14 | TRBV7-2 | CASSRDWNTGELFF | TGTGCCAGCAGCCGGGACTGGAACACCGGGGAGCTGTTTTTT
TRBJ1-2 | TRBD1 | - | 14 | TRBV6-5 | CASSYNRGNYGYTF | TGTGCCAGCAGTTACAACAGGGGTAACTATGGCTACACCTTC
TRBJ2-3 | TRBD2 | - | 14 | TRBV5-6 | CASSLGPSGDTQYF | TGTGCCAGCAGCTTGGGGCCTAGCGGTGATACGCAGTATTTT
TRBJ2-7 | TRBD2 | - | 15 | TRBV13 | CASSHRREYAYEQYF | TGTGCCAGCAGCCATAGGCGGGAGTACGCCTACGAGCAGTACTTC
TRBJ2-7 | TRBD1 | - | 11 | TRBV2 | CASRYRGEQYF | TGTGCCAGCAGATACAGGGGCGAGCAGTACTTC
TRBJ2-7 | TRBD2 | once | 16 | TRBV28 | CASSYAGAGGDYEQYF | TGTGCCAGCAGTTATGCGGGCGCGGGGGGAGACTACGAGCAGTACTTC
TRBJ1-5 | TRBD1 | - | 15 | TRBV7-2 | CASSLAAGGQKPQHF | TGTGCCAGCAGCTTAGCGGCAGGGGGTCAAAAGCCCCAGCATTTT
TRBJ2-2 | - | - | 14 | TRBV21-1 | CASSKVEGTGELFF | TGTGCCAGCAGCAAAGTAGAGGGCACCGGGGAGCTGTTTTTT
TRBJ1-1 | TRBD1 | - | 18 | TRBV7-9 | CASSSTPKSIRQGTEAFF | TGTGCCAGCAGCTCAACTCCTAAGTCAATCAGACAGGGAACAGAAGCTTTCTTT
TRBJ1-2 | - | - | 13 | TRBV6-1 | CASSEVQGPGYTF | TGTGCCAGCAGTGAAGTACAGGGCCCTGGCTACACCTTC
TRBJ2-4 | - | - | 16 | TRBV6-5 | CASSYSRNIAKNIQYF | TGTGCCAGCAGTTACTCAAGAAACATAGCCAAAAACATTCAGTACTTC
TRBJ2-7 | TRBD2 | - | 14 | TRBV6-2/TRBV6-3 | CASSYLLAGNEQYF | TGTGCCAGCAGTTATCTACTAGCGGGAAACGAGCAGTACTTC
TRBJ2-5 | - | - | 14 | TRBV19 | CASKGGQLGETQYF | TGTGCCAGTAAAGGCGGACAGCTGGGAGAGACCCAGTACTTC
TRBJ1-2 | - | - | 13 | TRBV27 | CASSLLLGDGYTF | TGTGCCAGCAGTTTACTCTTAGGGGATGGCTACACCTTC
TRBJ2-7 | - | - | 11 | TRBV10-2 | CASSVIDTKYF | TGCGCCAGCAGTGTTATCGACACAAAGTACTTC